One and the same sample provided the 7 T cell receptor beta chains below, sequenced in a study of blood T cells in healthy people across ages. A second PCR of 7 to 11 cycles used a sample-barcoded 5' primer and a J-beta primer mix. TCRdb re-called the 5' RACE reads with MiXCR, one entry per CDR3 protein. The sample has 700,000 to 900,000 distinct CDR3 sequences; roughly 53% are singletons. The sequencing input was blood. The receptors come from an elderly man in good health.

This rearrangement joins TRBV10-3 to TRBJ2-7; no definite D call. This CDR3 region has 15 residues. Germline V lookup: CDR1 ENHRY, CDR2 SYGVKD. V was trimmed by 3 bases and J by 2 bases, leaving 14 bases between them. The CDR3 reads CAISDLAGGTYEQYF. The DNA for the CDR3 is TGTGCCATCAGTGACTTAGCAGGTGGAACCTACGAGCAGTACTTC.

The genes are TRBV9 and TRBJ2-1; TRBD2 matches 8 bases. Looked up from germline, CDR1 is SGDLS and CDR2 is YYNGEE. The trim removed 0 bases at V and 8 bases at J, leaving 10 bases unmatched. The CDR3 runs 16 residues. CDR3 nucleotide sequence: TGTGCCAGCAGCGTAGAGGCTAGCGGGTTAATCGATGAGCAGTTCTTC. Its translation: CASSVEASGLIDEQFF.

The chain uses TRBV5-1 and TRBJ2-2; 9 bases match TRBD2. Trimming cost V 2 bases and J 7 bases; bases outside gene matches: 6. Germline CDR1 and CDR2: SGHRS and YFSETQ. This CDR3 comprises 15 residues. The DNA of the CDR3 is TGCGCCAGCAGCTTTTTAGCGGGAGACATCGGGGAGCTGTTTTTT. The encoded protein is CASSFLAGDIGELFF.

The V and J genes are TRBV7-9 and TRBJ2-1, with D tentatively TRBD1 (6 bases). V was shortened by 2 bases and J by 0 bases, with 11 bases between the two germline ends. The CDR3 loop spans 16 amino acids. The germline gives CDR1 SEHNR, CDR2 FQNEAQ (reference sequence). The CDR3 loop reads CASSLPGTSSYNEQFF. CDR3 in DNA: TGTGCCAGCAGCTTACCCGGGACATCCTCCTACAATGAGCAGTTCTTC.

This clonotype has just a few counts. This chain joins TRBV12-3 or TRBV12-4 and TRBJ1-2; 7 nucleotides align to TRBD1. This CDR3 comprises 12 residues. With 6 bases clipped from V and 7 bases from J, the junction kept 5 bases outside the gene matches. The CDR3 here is CASSPGTVGYTF. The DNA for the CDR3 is TGTGCCAGCAGCCCGGGGACAGTTGGCTACACCTTC.

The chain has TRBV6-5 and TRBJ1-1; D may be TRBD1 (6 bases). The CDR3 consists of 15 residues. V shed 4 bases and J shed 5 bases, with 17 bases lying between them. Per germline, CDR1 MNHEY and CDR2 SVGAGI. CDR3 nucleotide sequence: TGTGCCAGCAGTTCGTATTGGGGGCGGCATACTGAAGCTTTCTTT. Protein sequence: CASSSYWGRHTEAFF.

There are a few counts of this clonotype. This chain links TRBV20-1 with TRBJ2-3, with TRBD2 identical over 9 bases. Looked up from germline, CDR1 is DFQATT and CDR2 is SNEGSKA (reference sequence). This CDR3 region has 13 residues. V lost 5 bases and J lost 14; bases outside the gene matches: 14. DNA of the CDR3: TGCAGTGCTTCTTCGCGGGAGGGCGGAGACGCGTATTTT. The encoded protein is CSASSREGGDAYF.